Listed below are T cell receptor beta chains from one sample, sequenced in a study of blood T cell repertoires in COVID-19. Libraries were prepared by immunoSEQ multiplex PCR; TCRdb keeps only in-frame clonotypes and omits some of them. The sample holds fewer than 500,000 clones, about 80% seen once. The source material was peripheral blood. The receptors stem from a human donor with acute or convalescent COVID-19. The donor label of this sample is uncertain. Each CDR3 is given with its conserved first and last residue. The order of the fields is J gene, clone size, V gene, D gene, CDR3 DNA, CDR3 protein. D genes are given only for firm matches. The size entry is marked missing in some rows and otherwise reads once, few, many or a size class.

>TRBJ1-1|NA|TRBV6-5|NA
TGTGCCAGCAGTTACCCAAACAGGGATCAAGCTTTCTTT
CASSYPNRDQAFF
>TRBJ1-5|NA|TRBV5-6|TRBD1
TGTGCCAGCAGCATGACAGGGGGCATGAGCAATCAGCCCCAGCATTTT
CASSMTGGMSNQPQHF
>TRBJ1-1|NA|TRBV2|NA
TGTGCCAGCAGGGAGGGGAGAGCTGAAGCTTTCTTT
CASREGRAEAFF
>TRBJ1-1|NA|TRBV18|NA
TGTGCCAGCTCACGGGAGACTGAAGCTTTCTTT
CASSRETEAFF
>TRBJ1-2|NA|TRBV7-2|NA
TGTGCCAGCAGCTTCCCCATTCAGGGTGATGGCTACACCTTC
CASSFPIQGDGYTF
>TRBJ2-6|NA|TRBV30|NA
TGTGCCTGGAGTGTACTGAGGAAAAAATCTACGAGCTCTGGGGCCAACGTCCTGACTTTC
CAWSVLRKKSTSSGANVLTF
>TRBJ1-1|NA|TRBV7-9|NA
TGTGCCAGCAGCCCTCGGACAGACTCCATGAACACTGAAGCTTTCTTT
CASSPRTDSMNTEAFF
>TRBJ2-2|few|TRBV7-2|NA
TGTGCCAGCAGCTTTATGGGGGGAAATAAGGAGCTGTTTTTT
CASSFMGGNKELFF
>TRBJ1-1|NA|TRBV18|NA
TGTGCCAGCTCACCCGGCAGGGGATGGAACACTGAAGCTTTCTTT
CASSPGRGWNTEAFF
>TRBJ1-2|NA|TRBV5-6|TRBD1
TGTGCCAGCAGCCAGGACAGGGTCGGGGGTTATGGCTACACCTTC
CASSQDRVGGYGYTF
>TRBJ2-1|NA|TRBV2|NA
TGTGCCAGCAGTCCGGGTTCACGCAATGAGCAGTTCTTC
CASSPGSRNEQFF
>TRBJ2-4|NA|TRBV28|NA
TGTGCCAGCAGTGAGGGCAAGCTAGCCAAAAACATTCAGTACTTC
CASSEGKLAKNIQYF
>TRBJ1-5|NA|TRBV19|NA
TGTGCCAGTAGTATCTACACTACCGAGCCCCAGCATTTT
CASSIYTTEPQHF
>TRBJ2-1|NA|TRBV9|TRBD2
TGTGCCAGCCAACTAGCGGGGTCCAATGAGCAGTTCTTC
CASQLAGSNEQFF
>TRBJ2-1|NA|TRBV6-5|TRBD1
TGTGCCAGCAGGCCGACAGGGGGCGGGCGCAATGAGCAGTTCTTC
CASRPTGGGRNEQFF
>TRBJ1-5|NA|TRBV7-9|NA
TGTGCCAGCAGCTTAGGGGACACTCTAAATCAGCCCCAGCATTTT
CASSLGDTLNQPQHF
>TRBJ2-3|NA|TRBV7-2|NA
TGTGCCAGCAGCGCTATACCCGCCCGCACAGATACGCAGTATTTT
CASSAIPARTDTQYF
>TRBJ1-2|few|TRBV28|NA
TGTGCCAGCAGCCTAAACCTTGGGGGGGGCGACGGTGGCTACACCTTC
CASSLNLGGGDGGYTF
>TRBJ2-7|NA|TRBV11-2|TRBD1
TGTGCCAGCAGGTCAGGGGGAGCCTACGAGCAGTACTTC
CASRSGGAYEQYF
>TRBJ1-2|few|TRBV5-1|NA
TGCGCCAGCAGCTTGGCCACGGGAAATGATGGCTACACCTTC
CASSLATGNDGYTF
>TRBJ1-1|NA|TRBV19|NA
TGTGCCAGTAGTATAGGGCCGGGGAGGGTAACTGAAGCTTTCTTT
CASSIGPGRVTEAFF
>TRBJ2-1|NA|TRBV19|NA
TGTGCCAGTAGTTTCGGTAACTCCTACAATGAGCAGTTCTTC
CASSFGNSYNEQFF
>TRBJ1-2|NA|TRBV28|TRBD1
TGTGCCATTACGGACAGGGCTGGCTACACCTTC
CAITDRAGYTF
>TRBJ1-2|NA|TRBV18|NA
TGTGCCAGCTCACCGGCGCAGGGGAATGGCTACACCTTC
CASSPAQGNGYTF
>TRBJ2-7|NA|TRBV6-6|TRBD1
TGTGCCAGCAGCCGGGACAGACAATTGGGGCAGTACTTC
CASSRDRQLGQYF
>TRBJ2-5|once|TRBV5-1|NA
TGCGCCAGCAGCCGCAACCGCCCAGGGCACCAAGAGACCCAGTACTTC
CASSRNRPGHQETQYF
>TRBJ2-7|NA|TRBV27|NA
TGTGCCAGCAGTCCCGGACGTCGGGCAGGAGGGTACTTC
CASSPGRRAGGYF
>TRBJ1-2|once|TRBV5-6|NA
TGTGCCAGCAGCCCGACAGGAGACTATGGCTACACCTTC
CASSPTGDYGYTF
>TRBJ2-1|NA|TRBV6-6|TRBD2
TGTGCCAGCAGGCTAGCGGGAGATGTCCTCTTC
CASRLAGDVLF
>TRBJ1-2|NA|TRBV20-1|NA
TGCAGTGCTAGAGAGGCGGGGCTCTACACCTTC
CSAREAGLYTF
>TRBJ2-7|NA|TRBV19|TRBD1
TGTGCCAGTAGTACTCGCGACAGGGGACCTTACGAGCAGTACTTC
CASSTRDRGPYEQYF
>TRBJ2-7|NA|TRBV2|NA
TGTGCCAGCAGTGACCCCCTTGACAGTGATGGATTCTACGAGCAGTACTTC
CASSDPLDSDGFYEQYF
>TRBJ1-2|NA|TRBV27|NA
TGTGCCAGCAGTCCAGGACAAAGATATGGCTACACCTTC
CASSPGQRYGYTF
>TRBJ1-4|once|TRBV6-5|TRBD1
TGTGCCAGCACGACAACCGGGACAGGGAAGGTGAAACTGTTTTTT
CASTTTGTGKVKLFF
>TRBJ2-5|few|TRBV4-2|NA
TGTGCCAGCAGCCAGTTTCACGGGGAGACCCAGTACTTC
CASSQFHGETQYF
>TRBJ2-7|NA|TRBV6-5|NA
TGTGCCAGCAGTTCAGTGACTGAGTCCTACGAGCAGTACTTC
CASSSVTESYEQYF
>TRBJ1-2|NA|TRBV18|TRBD1
TGTGCCAGCTCACCGACAGGGGATGGCTACACCTTC
CASSPTGDGYTF
>TRBJ2-6|NA|TRBV19|NA
TGTGCCAGTAGGGGCAGGGGACTACCTGGGGCCAACGTCCTGACTTTC
CASRGRGLPGANVLTF
>TRBJ2-7|NA|TRBV3-1/TRBV3-2|TRBD1
TGTGCCAGCAGCCAATACAGGGGAAACGAGCAGTACTTC
CASSQYRGNEQYF
>TRBJ1-5|NA|TRBV6-6|NA
TGTGCCAGCAAAACAGCTGGCAATCAGCCCCAGCATTTT
CASKTAGNQPQHF
>TRBJ2-3|NA|TRBV29-1|TRBD1
TGCAGCGGTTGGGCAGCCCAACAGGGGATTACAGATACGCAGTATTTT
CSGWAAQQGITDTQYF
>TRBJ1-1|NA|TRBV7-2|TRBD1
TGTGCCAGCAGCCCGGACAGGACGGGCACTGAAGCTTTCTTT
CASSPDRTGTEAFF
>TRBJ1-1|NA|TRBV18|TRBD1
TGTGCCAGCTCAACCCGACAGGGTTTGGAAGCTTTCTTT
CASSTRQGLEAFF
>TRBJ1-1|few|TRBV6-1|NA
TGTGCCAGCAGTGAACCCGGGGTAAACACTGAAGCTTTCTTT
CASSEPGVNTEAFF
>TRBJ2-1|NA|TRBV18|TRBD2
TGTGCCAGCTCACCCTTTTTAGCGGGGGGGCGTAATGAGCAGTTCTTC
CASSPFLAGGRNEQFF
>TRBJ2-7|NA|TRBV11-1|NA
TGTGCCAGCAGCCGCAGACTCTCCTACGAGCAGTACTTC
CASSRRLSYEQYF